Listed below are T cell receptor beta chains from one sample, sequenced in a study of T cell changes during pregnancy in multiple sclerosis. The table came from immunoSEQ multiplex PCR; TCRdb's copy has only in-frame clones and leaves some out. The sample includes 15,000 to 20,000 clones, around nine tenths seen only once; the top ten take 1.3%. The sequencing used CD4+ T cells from peripheral blood mononuclear cells, collected in the first trimester of pregnancy. The receptors shown here come from a female donor in good health, enrolled as a control in a pregnancy study. Both conserved end residues are part of each CDR3. D genes are given only for firm matches. Expanded clones get a size class; other rows say once, few or many, or leave the size out.

>TRBJ2-3|-|TRBD2|TRBV7-2
TGTGCCAGCAGCGCCTCGGCGGGGGGCACAGATACGCAGTATTTT
CASSASAGGTDTQYF
>TRBJ1-4|-|TRBD1|TRBV30
TGTGCCTGGAGTGTCGGGAGGGGGCTTAATGAAAAACTGTTTTTT
CAWSVGRGLNEKLFF
>TRBJ1-4|-|-|TRBV5-1
TGCGCCAGCAGCCCGAGGTTATCTGCAACTAATGAAAAACTGTTTTTT
CASSPRLSATNEKLFF
>TRBJ2-3|-|TRBD2|TRBV5-1
TGCGCCAGCAGCTTGCGAGTGTCTAGCGGTGGGGATACGCAGTATTTT
CASSLRVSSGGDTQYF
>TRBJ1-2|-|TRBD1|TRBV18
TGTGCCAGCTCACACCAGGGGGCGCAATATGGCTACACCTTC
CASSHQGAQYGYTF
>TRBJ2-7|-|TRBD1|TRBV2
TGTGCCAGCAGGCCCGACAGGGATAGCTCCTACGAGCAGTACTTC
CASRPDRDSSYEQYF
>TRBJ2-1|-|TRBD2|TRBV29-1
TGCAGCGTTGATGGGGGGACTAGCTCCTACAATGAGCAGTTCTTC
CSVDGGTSSYNEQFF
>TRBJ2-2|-|TRBD2|TRBV30
TGTGCCTGGGGACTAGCGGGAGGAGTCGGGGAGCTGTTTTTT
CAWGLAGGVGELFF
>TRBJ1-3|-|TRBD1|TRBV6-5
TGTGCCAGCAGTTACTGGCGACAGGGAAGTGGAAACACCATATATTTT
CASSYWRQGSGNTIYF
>TRBJ1-2|-|-|TRBV6-5
TGTGCCAGCAGTTACGGGCAGAATAACTATGGCTACACCTTC
CASSYGQNNYGYTF
>TRBJ2-7|-|-|TRBV18
TGTGCCAGCTCACCCCGGCAGGGTTCCTACGAGCAGTACTTC
CASSPRQGSYEQYF
>TRBJ2-3|-|-|TRBV5-6
TGTGCCAGCAGCCCCTCGGGGGGCACAGATACGCAGTATTTT
CASSPSGGTDTQYF
>TRBJ1-2|-|TRBD1|TRBV6-1
TGTGCCAGCAGTGCCAGGGGGCAGCTCGGTGGCTACACCTTC
CASSARGQLGGYTF
>TRBJ1-4|once|-|TRBV11-2
TGTGCCAGCAGCTATTCCGGGACAACTAATGAAAAACTGTTTTTT
CASSYSGTTNEKLFF
>TRBJ2-2|-|-|TRBV5-4
TGTGCCAGCAGCTCCCCACCCTTTGAGACCGGGGAGCTGTTTTTT
CASSSPPFETGELFF
>TRBJ1-3|-|-|TRBV27
TGTGCCAGCACAACAGGGAACGCTGGAAACACCATATATTTT
CASTTGNAGNTIYF
>TRBJ1-3|-|-|TRBV4-3
TGCGCCAGCAGCTCGACGACACCTGGCTCTGGAAACACCATATATTTT
CASSSTTPGSGNTIYF
>TRBJ1-2|large|TRBD1|TRBV18
TGTGCCAGCTCACGCGGCAGGGGGCTCGGTGGCTACACCTTC
CASSRGRGLGGYTF
>TRBJ2-7|-|TRBD2|TRBV5-1
TGCGCCAGCAGCTTGGGGCTAGCGGTCTACGAGCAGTACTTC
CASSLGLAVYEQYF
>TRBJ2-7|-|-|TRBV11-3
TGTGCCAGCAGCCCCCGGGACAACGCTGCCTACGAGCAGTACTTC
CASSPRDNAAYEQYF
>TRBJ1-1|-|TRBD1|TRBV11-2
TGTGCCAGCAGCTTAACAGGGGAAAACACTGAAGCTTTCTTT
CASSLTGENTEAFF
>TRBJ1-1|-|-|TRBV19
TGTGCCAGTGAGGGGGACACTGAAGCTTTCTTT
CASEGDTEAFF
>TRBJ2-3|-|-|TRBV6-1
TGTGCCAGCAGTATTTTCGGGGCAGATACGCAGTATTTT
CASSIFGADTQYF
>TRBJ2-7|-|-|TRBV5-1
TGCGCCAGCAGCTTGGGGGTGACTACCTACGAGCAGTACTTC
CASSLGVTTYEQYF
>TRBJ2-3|-|TRBD2|TRBV30
TGTGCCTGGAGTATAGGGACTAGCGGAACAGGCGGGGGAGATACGCAGTATTTT
CAWSIGTSGTGGGDTQYF
>TRBJ2-7|-|TRBD1|TRBV10-3
TGTGCCATCAGGGGGACAGGGAGCTACGAGCAGTACTTC
CAIRGTGSYEQYF
>TRBJ2-1|-|TRBD2|TRBV6-6
TGTGCCAGCAGTTACTCCGCTAGCGGGGGCAACAATGAGCAGTTCTTC
CASSYSASGGNNEQFF
>TRBJ1-1|-|-|TRBV18
TGTGCCAGCTCACCACTCGCCAAAAGTCCAGGTGAAGCTTTCTTT
CASSPLAKSPGEAFF
>TRBJ1-1|-|-|TRBV19
TGTGCCAGTAGACAAAGACCCAGCGGGGAGGCTTTCTTT
CASRQRPSGEAFF
>TRBJ2-7|-|TRBD1|TRBV9
TGTGCCAGCAGCCAAGAGGACAGGGTGGGCGAGCAGTACTTC
CASSQEDRVGEQYF
>TRBJ2-7|-|TRBD1|TRBV19
TGTGCCAGTAGTATTGGGACAGGGAATACCTACGAGCAGTACTTC
CASSIGTGNTYEQYF
>TRBJ2-5|-|TRBD1|TRBV9
TGTGCCAGCAGCCCCGGACAGGACCGAGAGACCCAGTACTTC
CASSPGQDRETQYF
>TRBJ1-5|-|-|TRBV7-9
TGTGCCAGCAGCGAAGCGGTCCCGGGGGGCAATCAGCCCCAGCATTTT
CASSEAVPGGNQPQHF
>TRBJ2-3|-|TRBD2|TRBV6-1
TGTGCCAGCAGTGAATATGGGGATAGCGGGGGGGCAGCAGATACGCAGTATTTT
CASSEYGDSGGAADTQYF
>TRBJ1-5|-|-|TRBV6-5
TGTGCCAGCAGATTACAGGGAGACAGCAATCAGCCCCAGCATTTT
CASRLQGDSNQPQHF
>TRBJ2-7|-|TRBD2|TRBV6-4
TGTGCCAGCCACGGACTAGCGGGAGGGCCAAATTACGAGCAGTACTTC
CASHGLAGGPNYEQYF
>TRBJ2-7|-|-|TRBV27
TGTGCCAGCAGTTTAGGGCAGCTCTCCTACGAGCAGTACTTC
CASSLGQLSYEQYF
>TRBJ2-1|-|TRBD2|TRBV11-3
TGTGCCAGCAGCCCAAGCGGGGGGGCCTTTAATGAGCAGTTCTTC
CASSPSGGAFNEQFF
>TRBJ2-4|-|-|TRBV19
TGTGCCAGTAGTGTGTGGGGCGCCAAAAACATTCAGTACTTC
CASSVWGAKNIQYF
>TRBJ1-5|-|TRBD1|TRBV28
TGTGCCAGCAGCTCCTGGGACAGGGTTGATAGCAATCAGCCCCAGCATTTT
CASSSWDRVDSNQPQHF
>TRBJ1-5|-|-|TRBV5-8
TGTGCCAGCAGCTTGGAACAGGATAGCAATCAGCCCCAGCATTTT
CASSLEQDSNQPQHF
>TRBJ1-5|-|-|TRBV2
TGTGCCAGCACGGGTTGGAGCAATCAGCCCCAGCATTTT
CASTGWSNQPQHF
>TRBJ2-3|-|TRBD2|TRBV7-2
TGTGCCAGCAGCTTAGTAGGAAGCGGGGGGGGCCCAGATACGCAGTATTTT
CASSLVGSGGGPDTQYF
>TRBJ1-2|once|-|TRBV28
TGTGCCAGCAGTTTGTCCGGTCGAGGCTACACCTTC
CASSLSGRGYTF
>TRBJ1-2|-|TRBD1|TRBV19
TGTGCCAGTAGTATATTACAGGGGATTAGTACCTTC
CASSILQGISTF
>TRBJ2-5|-|TRBD1|TRBV2
TGTGCCAGTAGAAGGGACAGACTAAAAGAGACCCAGTACTTC
CASRRDRLKETQYF
>TRBJ2-1|-|-|TRBV7-2
TGTGCCAGCAGCTTTCTAGCAGCTATCTACAATGAGCAGTTCTTC
CASSFLAAIYNEQFF
>TRBJ2-1|-|TRBD1|TRBV5-1
TGCGCCAGCAGCTTGCGGGACAGGGGATACAATGAGCAGTTCTTC
CASSLRDRGYNEQFF
>TRBJ2-7|-|TRBD2|TRBV7-9
TGTGCCAGCAGCTCGGGTCGATCGAGCGGGGTTTACGAGCAGTACTTC
CASSSGRSSGVYEQYF
>TRBJ2-1|-|-|TRBV9
TGTGCCAGCAGCGTAGCAGGAGGGAACATGAATGAGCAGTTCTTC
CASSVAGGNMNEQFF
>TRBJ1-3|-|-|TRBV7-2
TGTGCCAGCAGCTTAGGGACAGATCGCCTGCTATCTGGAAACACCATATATTTT
CASSLGTDRLLSGNTIYF
>TRBJ1-2|-|TRBD1|TRBV9
TGTGCCAGCAGCGTAGTGGCAGGGGGCAACTATGGCTACACCTTC
CASSVVAGGNYGYTF